A single T cell receptor beta chain is shown here with its context. Antigen unknown. The junction departs from germline at one end; a sequencing error may be responsible. The germline gives CDR1 SEHNR, CDR2 FQNEAQ (reference sequence). This CDR3 spans 16 amino acids. This entry belongs to a study of cytomegalovirus exposure and HLA in healthy donors. Across the study: The Caucasian-associated ancestry cluster contained about 80% of the roughly 370 genotyped donors.

General study points: In all likelihood, a cluster of highly shared sequence variants was a sequencing artifact. In a later analysis, a missense DCLRE1C variant was linked to TCR beta V- and J-gene trimming. Most observed TCR sequences were rare, whereas some public TCRs were detected in many donors.

The PCR ran on 60 Vbeta and 13 Jbeta primers. The table came from immunoSEQ multiplex PCR; TCRdb's copy has only in-frame clones and leaves some out. The table records some 200,000 clones, 60% to 80% of them present only once. The chain couples TRBV7-9 to TRBJ1-1; D gene unclear. This clonotype was sampled from a man in his late teens or twenties in good health and CMV-seronegative. Sequenced material: PBMCs. This chain's CDR3 is CSSSLIPEGWNTEAFF. The CDR3 DNA reads TGTTCCAGCAGCTTAATCCCAGAGGGTTGGAACACTGAAGCTTTCTTT.